The 27 T cell receptor beta chains below were found in one sample sequenced in a study of blood T cells in healthy people across ages. A J-beta primer mix and a sample-barcoded 5' primer were used in a second PCR of about 7 to 12 cycles. In TCRdb, the 5' RACE reads were re-called with MiXCR into one record per CDR3 protein. Among around 1,000,000 distinct CDR3 sequences listed, roughly two fifths were seen once. Specimen: blood. The receptors were sampled from a man younger than 30 in good health.

The rearrangement uses TRBV4-1 and TRBJ2-1; a weak D match, TRBD1 (6 bases). Trimming removed 6 bases from V and 10 bases from J, with 16 bases in between. Germline V gene data show CDR1 as MGHRA and CDR2 as YSYEKL. The CDR3 spans 13 residues. The CDR3 bases are TGCGCCAGCAGGGCAGTCTCAGGGGTGGAGCAGTTCTTC. Protein product: CASRAVSGVEQFF.

The chain combines TRBV6-1 with TRBJ2-3; no definite D call. CDR1 and CDR2 from the germline V gene are MNHNS and SASEGT. The CDR3 extends over 17 amino acids. Trimming shortened V by 6 bases and J by 5 bases, and 24 bases separated the two germline ends. The CDR3 spells CASSLKPIMAFGDTQYF. The CDR3 region has the DNA TGTGCCAGCAGCCTTAAACCAATTATGGCATTTGGAGATACGCAGTATTTT.

About this clonotype: The junction does not match germline at one end; this may be a read error. The gene calls are TRBV3-1 and TRBJ2-7; the D is unclear. The germline V gene encodes CDR1 LGHDT and CDR2 YNNKEL (reference sequence). The CDR3 has 11 amino acids. The CDR3 region is CASPPSYEQNF. CDR3 nucleotides: TGTGCCAGCCCCCCCAGCTACGAGCAGAACTTC.

Comments on this clonotype: The junction does not match germline at one end; this may be a read error. J is TRBJ1-1 and V is TRBV12-3 or TRBV12-4; D call uncertain. The CDR3 runs 14 residues. The CDR3 here is CTSSLGSRNTEAFF. The CDR3 nucleotides are TGTACCAGCAGTTTGGGCAGCCGGAACACTGAAGCTTTCTTT.

Of note for this clonotype: The germline gene is not matched at one end of the junction; a read error may be the cause. The chain recombines TRBV6-5 with TRBJ1-2; 9 nucleotides match TRBD1. The CDR3 is made up of 16 amino acids. Germline V CDR1 and CDR2: MNHEY, SVGAGI. CDR3 loop: CASSLRTGTGYYGYTF. The CDR3 nucleotides are TGTGCCAGCAGCTTGCGGACTGGGACAGGGTACTACGGCTACACCTTC.

The rearrangement links TRBV29-1 to TRBJ1-2, with 7 bases matching TRBD1. Germline V lookup: CDR1 SQVTM, CDR2 ANQGSEA. The CDR3 contains 13 residues. The ends lost 4 bases at V and 4 bases at J; junction bases unmatched: 6. CDR3 nucleotide sequence: TGCAGCGTTGGGCTCGACAGGGTCTATGGCTACACCTTC. Translated: CSVGLDRVYGYTF.

J is TRBJ2-3 and V is TRBV7-2, with D perhaps matching TRBD2 (7 bases). The germline V gene has CDR1 SGHTA and CDR2 FQGNSA. With 1 base removed from V and 2 bases from J, the gap between germline ends came to 19 bases. The CDR3 totals 18 residues. CDR3 sequence: CASSLGAPKRGATDTQYF. CDR3 sequence (DNA): TGTGCCAGCAGCTTAGGGGCCCCAAAACGGGGGGCCACAGATACGCAGTATTTT.

This clonotype was seen more than once but under ten times. This sequence joins TRBV7-2 and TRBJ2-3; D is uncertain. V was shortened by 2 bases and J by 4 bases, with 4 bases between the two germline ends. CDR1 SGHTA and CDR2 FQGNSA come from the germline V gene. The CDR3 contains 12 residues. The CDR3 DNA follows: TGTGCCAGCAGCTTACCCTCAGATACGCAGTATTTT. Residues: CASSLPSDTQYF.

The V gene is TRBV5-1, the J gene TRBJ1-2, with no clear D. Germline CDR1 and CDR2: SGHRS and YFSETQ. The CDR3 loop spans 14 amino acids. V was cut by 5 bases and J by 6 bases, with 17 bases left in between. The CDR3 is CASRAGQQPNGYTF. CDR3 bases: TGCGCCAGCAGGGCAGGTCAGCAGCCGAATGGCTACACCTTC.

This clonotype was seen ten or more times. The V and J genes are TRBV9 and TRBJ1-2; possibly TRBD1 for D (5 bases). This CDR3 has 13 residues. Per germline, CDR1 SGDLS and CDR2 YYNGEE. V was trimmed by 0 bases and J by 4 bases, leaving 7 bases between them. The CDR3 reads CASSVGGTYGYTF. The DNA of the CDR3 is TGTGCCAGCAGCGTAGGTGGGACCTATGGCTACACCTTC.

The chain joins TRBV27 to TRBJ1-6, with 8 bases that match TRBD1. With 3 bases clipped from V and 0 bases from J, the junction kept 16 bases outside the gene matches. The CDR3 length is 21 residues. The V gene's germline CDR1 is MNHEY and CDR2 SMNVEV (reference sequence). The DNA of the CDR3 is TGTGCCAGCAGTTTCAGGCTGCTCGGACAGGGATCGTCCTCCTATAATTCACCCCTCCACTTT. It translates to CASSFRLLGQGSSSYNSPLHF.

This clonotype came up a few times. V and J are TRBV20-1 and TRBJ1-2; D call uncertain. This CDR3 is built from 12 residues. Germline V CDR1 and CDR2: DFQATT, SNEGSKA (reference sequence). V dropped 6 bases and J dropped 8 bases, with 16 bases sitting between them. CDR3: CSAEDGSLGYTF. In nucleotides, the CDR3 is TGCAGTGCGGAGGACGGCTCACTGGGCTACACCTTC.

This clonotype was seen repeatedly, ten times or more. The chain is built from TRBV7-9 and TRBJ2-7, with no clear D. The CDR3 has 12 residues. The ends were cut back, 5 bases at V and 5 bases at J, with 10 bases in the middle. Per germline, CDR1 SEHNR and CDR2 FQNEAQ (reference sequence). The CDR3 sequence: CASSRMINEQYF. The DNA of the CDR3 is TGTGCCAGCAGCCGAATGATTAACGAGCAGTACTTC.

This sequence joins TRBV3-1 and TRBJ1-1, with D unresolved. V lost 5 bases, J lost 1 base, and 11 bases lay in between. Looked up from germline, CDR1 is LGHDT and CDR2 is YNNKEL (reference sequence). The CDR3 covers 14 residues. The CDR3: CASSSASGNTEAFF. CDR3 DNA: TGTGCCAGCAGCTCAGCGTCGGGGAACACTGAAGCTTTCTTT.

This clonotype was found many times. The V call is TRBV20-1, the J call TRBJ1-2, with D perhaps matching TRBD1 (5 bases). The CDR3 is 14 amino acids. V lost 0 bases, J lost 1 base, and 9 bases lay in between. Germline V CDR1 and CDR2: DFQATT, SNEGSKA (reference sequence). CDR3 sequence: CSARDSGFNYGYTF. As DNA, the CDR3 is TGCAGTGCTAGAGATTCAGGGTTTAACTATGGCTACACCTTC.

The chain recombines TRBV5-1 with TRBJ1-5; the D gene is possibly TRBD1 (5 bases). Trimming pared 3 bases from V and 4 bases from J, leaving 14 bases between. The CDR3 covers 15 residues. Germline assignment: CDR1 SGHRS and CDR2 YFSETQ. The CDR3 region has the DNA TGCGCCAGCAGCTCACTCGGAGAGGGGAATCAGCCCCAGCATTTT. This translates into CASSSLGEGNQPQHF. The full variable domain, completed using reference TRBV5-1 and TRBJ1-5, is KAGVTQTPRYLIKTRGQQVTLSCSPISGHRSVSWYQQTPGQGLQFLFEYFSETQRNKGNFPGRFSGRQFSNSRSEMNVSTLELGDSALYLCASSSLGEGNQPQHFGDGTRLSIL.

V and J are TRBV10-3 and TRBJ2-5, with TRBD1 matching 9 bases. Germline V gene sequence: CDR1 ENHRY, CDR2 SYGVKD. With V trimmed by 6 bases and J by 3 bases, 5 bases remained unmatched. The CDR3 is made up of 14 amino acids. The CDR3 spells CAIRQGAGEETQYF. For the CDR3, the DNA is TGTGCCATCAGACAGGGGGCGGGGGAAGAGACCCAGTACTTC.

This sequence joins TRBV2 and TRBJ2-3, with 9 bases identical to TRBD2. The CDR3 has 15 residues. V dropped 4 bases and J dropped 5; count of bases not matched to a gene: 7. The germline V gene encodes CDR1 SNHLY and CDR2 FYNNEI. CDR3 nucleotides: TGTGCCAGCAGTGTTCCTAGCGGGGATGTAGATACGCAGTATTTT. Amino acid sequence: CASSVPSGDVDTQYF.

The rearrangement joins TRBV10-3 to TRBJ2-5; D call uncertain. CDR3 length equals 14 residues. With 2 bases removed from V and 2 bases from J, the gap between germline ends came to 9 bases. Germline V gene sequence: CDR1 ENHRY, CDR2 SYGVKD. The CDR3 protein is CAISEAYRQETQYF. CDR3 DNA sequence: TGTGCCATCAGTGAGGCGTACAGACAAGAGACCCAGTACTTC.

This clonotype was seen at least ten times. This chain links TRBV10-3 with TRBJ1-6; 7 positions agree with TRBD1. V lost 3 bases and J lost 5; bases outside the gene matches: 4. The CDR3 length is 15 residues. The germline gives CDR1 ENHRY, CDR2 SYGVKD. This chain's CDR3 is CAISDRRGHNSPLHF. The DNA of the CDR3 is TGTGCCATCAGTGACAGAAGGGGGCATAATTCACCCCTCCACTTT.

The chain carries TRBV6-5 and TRBJ2-1; TRBD1 agrees at 8 bases. V trimming: 6 bases; J trimming: 6 bases; junction bases outside the gene matches: 7. This CDR3 spans 14 amino acids. Per germline, CDR1 MNHEY and CDR2 SVGAGI. CDR3 in DNA: TGTGCCAGCAGCTTGGACAGGGAGTCCAATGAGCAGTTCTTC. Encoded protein: CASSLDRESNEQFF.

This clonotype was observed a few times. V is TRBV4-1 and J is TRBJ2-1, with D maybe TRBD2 (5 bases). Trimming stripped 0 bases from V and 4 bases from J, with 7 bases between. The CDR3 covers 14 residues. In germline, CDR1 is MGHRA, CDR2 YSYEKL. As DNA, the CDR3 is TGCGCCAGCAGCCAAGAGCGGGCTTACAATGAGCAGTTCTTC. Translating it yields CASSQERAYNEQFF.

In its sample, this clonotype was seen a few times. The chain employs TRBV7-8 and TRBJ1-2; D ambiguous. CDR1 is SGHVS and CDR2 is FQNEAQ in the germline V gene. This CDR3 is 15 amino acids long. V was clipped by 5 bases and J by 4 bases, with 17 bases between them. The CDR3 nucleotides read TGTGCCAGCAGCCGAGAGAAGGGCGGCCCCTATGGCTACACCTTC. It codes for CASSREKGGPYGYTF.

The chain carries TRBV5-1 and TRBJ2-3; D is unresolved. Trimming removed 4 bases at V and 2 bases at J, with 14 bases between. The CDR3 contains 15 residues. From germline, CDR1 is SGHRS and CDR2 YFSETQ. In DNA form, the CDR3 reads TGCGCCAGCAGCCCTGAGGACCGGTACACAGATACGCAGTATTTT. Translation gives CASSPEDRYTDTQYF.

This clonotype has just one count. The rearrangement joins TRBV28 to TRBJ1-2; 8 positions agree with TRBD1. Germline V CDR1 and CDR2: MDHEN, SYDVKM. The CDR3 has 14 amino acids. V was clipped by 6 bases and J by 5 bases; unmatched bases: 8. This chain's CDR3 is CASRTTGGSYGYTF. The CDR3, as DNA: TGTGCCAGCAGAACAACAGGGGGGTCATATGGCTACACCTTC.

A single count supports this clonotype. The J gene is TRBJ2-4, the V gene TRBV5-1; 7 bases agree with TRBD1. The end of the DNA is better explained by TRBJ2-7, so the J call may be wrong. Looked up from germline, CDR1 is SGHRS and CDR2 is YFSETQ. The CDR3 covers 17 residues. The CDR3 reads CASSPTTGRPGADEQYF. The CDR3, as DNA: TGCGCCAGCAGCCCAACGACAGGGAGACCAGGTGCGGACGAGCAGTACTTC.

This clonotype was counted a few times. This rearrangement joins TRBV28 to TRBJ2-3; 9 nucleotides line up with TRBD2. This CDR3 has 16 residues. V lost 5 bases to trimming and J lost 7 bases; unmatched junction nucleotides: 13. Germline assignment: CDR1 MDHEN and CDR2 SYDVKM. The CDR3 loop reads CASSPAGSGGSHTQYF. As DNA, the CDR3 is TGTGCCAGCAGTCCCGCTGGTAGCGGGGGCTCTCATACGCAGTATTTT.